This T cell receptor beta chain stems from a study of immune cell composition in non-small cell lung cancer. Whole-study findings and limits: Adenocarcinomas with higher top tumour-associated clone frequency had more reactive TILs.

Clones were sequenced by immunoSEQ multiplex PCR, and TCRdb holds only the in-frame ones, with some missing. Of some 13,000 clones listed, about 70% are singletons. Concerning this clone itself: The antigen is unknown.

V was clipped by 1 base and J by 4 bases; unmatched bases: 5. Germline V gene lookup returns CDR1 SGHKS and CDR2 YYEKEE (reference sequence). The CDR3 is 16 residues long. This sequence joins TRBV5-5 and TRBJ2-1, with 10 bases lining up with TRBD2. Source material: lung tumor tissue. This sequence originates from a human donor with non-small cell lung cancer. CDR3 amino acids: CASSLLLAGVYNEQFF. In nucleotides, the CDR3 is TGTGCCAGCAGCTTGCTCCTAGCGGGAGTTTACAATGAGCAGTTCTTC.